These 29 T cell receptor beta chains were sequenced from one sample in a study of T cells after posttransplantation cyclophosphamide. Using immunoSEQ multiplex PCR, the repertoire was profiled, and TCRdb retains in-frame clones only, with some absent. The repertoire consists of tens of thousands of clones, none detected only once. The sample comprised PBMCs. These TCRs come from a woman in her twenties or thirties in good health and a related stem cell transplant donor.

Worth noting for this clone: A read error is the likely source, as a far larger clone sits one nucleotide away. The chain has TRBV5-4 and TRBJ2-5, with 11 bases lining up with TRBD2. In germline, CDR1 is SGHNT, CDR2 YYREEE (reference sequence). V was clipped by 4 bases and J by 5 bases; unmatched bases: 13. CDR3 length: 17 residues. CDR3 DNA: TGTGCCAGCAGCCAAGGATCGTCTAGCGGGGGGAGCGAGACCCAGTACTTC. Protein: CASSQGSSSGGSETQYF.

This clone was seen at least ten times. This chain joins TRBV10-3 and TRBJ2-1, with TRBD2 matching over 8 bases. CDR1 is ENHRY, CDR2 SYGVKD, per germline. The CDR3 totals 15 residues. After removal of 2 bases from V and 9 bases from J, the junction contained 9 bases not matched to a gene. CDR3 sequence (DNA): TGTGCCATCAGTGAGGGACTAGCACGTTTTACTGAGCAGTTCTTC. This encodes CAISEGLARFTEQFF.

This clone has a count of ten or more. The chain links TRBV5-6 to TRBJ2-7; 11 bases agree with TRBD1. This CDR3 has 17 amino acids. Germline V gene sequence: CDR1 SGHDT, CDR2 YYEEEE. V dropped 5 bases and J dropped 1; count of bases not matched to a gene: 11. CDR3 region: CASSQGQGEWQSYEQYF. CDR3 nucleotides: TGTGCCAGCAGTCAGGGACAGGGGGAATGGCAGTCCTACGAGCAGTACTTC.

This clone was counted at least ten times. The V gene is TRBV6-6, the J gene TRBJ1-2, with D perhaps TRBD1 (5 bases). Trimming took 0 bases from V and 5 from J, leaving 13 bases between them. Germline-derived CDR1 and CDR2 are MNHNY and SVGAGI (reference sequence). There are 15 residues in the CDR3. CDR3: CASSYSSAGIYGYTF. CDR3 bases: TGTGCCAGCAGTTACTCGAGCGCAGGGATATATGGCTACACCTTC.

This clone has ten or more counts. The chain carries TRBV6-2 or TRBV6-3 and TRBJ1-2, with TRBD1 as a possible D gene (6 bases). CDR3 length: 17 residues. From germline, CDR1 is MNHEY and CDR2 SVGEGT. The V end lost 1 base, the J end lost 3 bases, and 18 bases lay between the germline ends. The DNA of the CDR3 is TGTGCCAGCAGTTACTTCGGGACAACCGGTAGGGACTATGGCTACACCTTC. Encoded protein: CASSYFGTTGRDYGYTF.

Ten or more counts support this clone. CDR3 nucleotide sequence: TGTGCCAGCAGTTACTCGGGGACAGGGAACACTGAAGCTTTCTTT. Translating it yields CASSYSGTGNTEAFF. The genes are TRBV6-5 and TRBJ1-1; TRBD1 matches at 8 bases. The CDR3 totals 15 residues. The germline V gene encodes CDR1 MNHEY and CDR2 SVGAGI. J lost 1 base, V lost 0 bases, and 1 base had no gene match.

Ten or more counts support this clone. This CDR3 is CASSPSRDTEAFF. The CDR3 coding sequence is TGTGCCAGCAGCCCCAGCAGGGACACTGAAGCTTTCTTT. The V and J genes are TRBV7-2 and TRBJ1-1; tentatively, D is TRBD1 (5 bases). The CDR3 covers 13 residues. Trimming cost V 5 bases and J 3 bases, with 10 bases left between them. CDR1 is SGHTA and CDR2 is FQGNSA in the germline V gene.

This clone was counted a few times. CDR3 region: CASRQQGEAGELFF. CDR3 nucleotides: TGTGCCAGCAGGCAACAGGGGGAGGCCGGGGAGCTGTTTTTT. The genes are TRBV6-5 and TRBJ2-2; TRBD1 aligns across 8 bases. CDR3 length equals 14 residues. Germline loops: CDR1 MNHEY, CDR2 SVGAGI. J was trimmed by 6 bases and V by 6 bases; bases with no gene match: 6.

This clone was recorded many times. The V call is TRBV9, the J call TRBJ2-3; no clear D. The V end lost 5 bases, the J end lost 4 bases, and 11 bases lay between the germline ends. From germline, CDR1 is SGDLS and CDR2 YYNGEE. This CDR3 has 13 amino acids. In DNA form, the CDR3 reads TGTGCCAGCAGAGGCTTAGCTTCAGATACGCAGTATTTT. Protein product: CASRGLASDTQYF.

This clone was detected many times. This chain links TRBV4-1 with TRBJ1-6; maybe TRBD1 (6 bases). V was clipped by 6 bases and J by 7 bases, with 13 bases between them. CDR3 length equals 14 residues. From germline, CDR1 is MGHRA and CDR2 YSYEKL. The CDR3 bases are TGCGCCAGCAGTGACGGACAGAGCAATTCACCCCTCCACTTT. As protein: CASSDGQSNSPLHF.

This clone was seen many times. V is TRBV7-2 and J is TRBJ2-5, with 14 bases aligning to TRBD2. The germline V gene encodes CDR1 SGHTA and CDR2 FQGNSA. V gave up 2 bases and J gave up 4 bases; unmatched junction bases: 3. The CDR3 has 16 amino acids. The CDR3 DNA reads TGTGCCAGCAGCTTAAGGACTAGCGGGGGGACAGAGACCCAGTACTTC. Translated, it gives CASSLRTSGGTETQYF. The full variable domain, rest sourced from reference TRBV7-2 and TRBJ2-5, is GAGVSQSPSNKVTEKGKDVELRCDPISGHTALYWYRQSLGQGLEFLIYFQGNSAPDKSGLPSDRFSAERTGGSVSTLTIQRTQQEDSAVYLCASSLRTSGGTETQYFGPGTRLLVL.

This clone was seen at least ten times. The chain has TRBV5-4 and TRBJ2-5; TRBD1 aligns across 12 bases. V lost 1 base and J lost 5; bases outside the gene matches: 3. The CDR3 has 15 residues. CDR1 SGHNT and CDR2 YYREEE come from the germline V gene (reference sequence). The CDR3, as DNA: TGTGCCAGCAGCTTGCCCGGGACAGGGGGCGAGACCCAGTACTTC. Its translation is CASSLPGTGGETQYF. Drawing the rest from reference TRBV5-4 and TRBJ2-5, the complete variable domain is ETGVTQSPTHLIKTRGQQVTLRCSSQSGHNTVSWYQQALGQGPQFIFQYYREEENGRGNFPPRFSGLQFPNYSSELNVNALELDDSALYLCASSLPGTGGETQYFGPGTRLLVL.

This clone has a count of ten or more. The DNA of the CDR3 is TGTGCCAGCAGTTTATTCAAGATCGTACGGGACACGAACACCGGGGAGCTGTTTTTT. Protein: CASSLFKIVRDTNTGELFF. The chain is built from TRBV27 and TRBJ2-2; tentative D call: TRBD1 (6 bases). Germline-derived CDR1 and CDR2 are MNHEY and SMNVEV (reference sequence). The CDR3 length is 19 residues. Trimming took off 1 base at V and 0 bases at J, with 18 bases between the two ends.

There are many counts of this clone. The chain employs TRBV19 and TRBJ2-7; TRBD1 might be the D (6 bases). Per germline, CDR1 LNHDA and CDR2 SQIVND (reference sequence). V gave up 3 bases and J gave up 3 bases, with 15 bases separating them. The CDR3 is 15 amino acids. The CDR3 region is CASSIQGFPRYEQYF. The CDR3 DNA reads TGTGCCAGTAGTATTCAGGGGTTCCCTCGCTACGAGCAGTACTTC.

At least ten counts were recorded for this clone. V usage is TRBV7-2 and J usage is TRBJ2-3; 12 bases match TRBD2. V was pared by 5 bases and J by 14 bases, with 5 bases of the junction left unmatched. This CDR3 is 12 amino acids long. Germline V gives CDR1 SGHTA, CDR2 FQGNSA. CDR3 nucleotide sequence: TGTGCCAGCAGCATCGGACTAGCGGGAAGGTATTTT. It is translated as CASSIGLAGRYF.

Ten or more counts support this clone. The J gene is TRBJ1-1, the V gene TRBV19; tentative D call: TRBD1 (5 bases). The V and J ends lost 5 bases and 3 bases respectively, with 10 bases between them. Germline V CDR1 and CDR2: LNHDA, SQIVND (reference sequence). The CDR3 is 13 residues long. CDR3 coding DNA: TGTGCCAGTAGTCTTACGGGGGACACTGAAGCTTTCTTT. Protein: CASSLTGDTEAFF. Together with reference TRBV19 and TRBJ1-1, the CDR3 gives the full variable domain: DGGITQSPKYLFRKEGQNVTLSCEQNLNHDAMYWYRQDPGQGLRLIYYSQIVNDFQKGDIAEGYSVSREKKESFPLTVTSAQKNPTAFYLCASSLTGDTEAFFGQGTRLTVV.

This clone has at least ten counts. J is TRBJ2-4 and V is TRBV14, with D tentatively TRBD2 (6 bases). This CDR3 region has 15 residues. Germline V gene data show CDR1 as SGHDN and CDR2 as FVKESK. V lost 6 bases and J 5 bases, leaving 17 bases between the germline ends. The CDR3 nucleotides read TGTGCCAGCAGGGACTCTAGCGAACCTCAAAACATTCAGTACTTC. It is translated as CASRDSSEPQNIQYF.

A few counts support this clone. This sequence joins TRBV30 and TRBJ2-2; TRBD1 is a possible D gene (6 bases). Germline V lookup: CDR1 GTSNPN, CDR2 SVGIG (reference sequence). With 5 bases removed from V and 2 bases from J, the gap between germline ends came to 15 bases. The CDR3 totals 15 residues. CDR3 sequence (DNA): TGTGCCTGGGTATTACAGGGTACAAACACCGGGGAGCTGTTTTTT. Protein sequence: CAWVLQGTNTGELFF.

The V call is TRBV28, the J call TRBJ1-1; no clear D. This CDR3 comprises 16 residues. V shed 10 bases and J shed 0 bases, with 21 bases lying between them. The germline CDR1 and CDR2 sequences are MDHEN and SYDVKM. CDR3 nucleotides: TGTGCCATCTCCCGCCCAGGCAAATTAATGAACACTGAAGCTTTCTTT. This translates into CAISRPGKLMNTEAFF.

This clone was seen at least ten times. The V and J genes are TRBV19 and TRBJ2-3, with 10 positions matching TRBD2. Per the germline V gene, CDR1 is LNHDA and CDR2 is SQIVND (reference sequence). This CDR3 region has 15 residues. V dropped 4 bases and J dropped 4; count of bases not matched to a gene: 5. This chain's CDR3 is CASSTRAGGPDTQYF. DNA of the CDR3: TGTGCCAGTAGTACCAGAGCGGGGGGGCCAGATACGCAGTATTTT.

This clone was seen repeatedly, ten times or more. This CDR3 reads CASRFTGDPINEQFF. CDR3 in DNA: TGTGCCAGCAGGTTTACAGGGGACCCTATCAATGAGCAGTTCTTC. The chain combines TRBV6-5 with TRBJ2-1; 7 bases line up with TRBD1. With V trimmed by 6 bases and J by 6 bases, 11 bases remained unmatched. This CDR3 has 15 amino acids. Germline V gives CDR1 MNHEY, CDR2 SVGAGI.

The V and J genes are TRBV9 and TRBJ2-3; TRBD1 agrees at 8 bases. The CDR3 has 15 residues. CDR1 and CDR2 (germline): SGDLS, YYNGEE. With V trimmed by 3 bases and J by 2 bases, 5 bases remained unmatched. CDR3 residues: CASSARQGNTDTQYF. As DNA, the CDR3 is TGTGCCAGCAGCGCCAGACAGGGGAACACAGATACGCAGTATTTT.

The chain carries TRBV9 and TRBJ2-5; no clear D. Germline V CDR1 and CDR2: SGDLS, YYNGEE. V gave up 0 bases and J gave up 5 bases, with 11 bases separating them. The CDR3 sequence is 14 residues long. The CDR3 here is CASSVGPVLETQYF. The CDR3 nucleotides are TGTGCCAGCAGCGTAGGTCCCGTCTTGGAGACCCAGTACTTC. Based on the CDR3 plus reference TRBV9 and TRBJ2-5, the full variable domain is DSGVTQTPKHLITATGQRVTLRCSPRSGDLSVYWYQQSLDQGLQFLIQYYNGEERAKGNILERFSAQQFPDLHSELNLSSLELGDSALYFCASSVGPVLETQYFGPGTRLLVL.

This clone was picked up many times. The chain recombines TRBV28 with TRBJ1-5; 10 bases align to TRBD1. The germline V gene encodes CDR1 MDHEN and CDR2 SYDVKM. The V segment lost 2 bases and the J segment 6 bases; nucleotides outside the gene matches: 7. The CDR3 covers 16 residues. In DNA, the CDR3 is TGTGCCAGCAGTTTAGGCGGGACAGGGGACGGTCAGCCCCAGCATTTT. It specifies CASSLGGTGDGQPQHF.

This clone was seen repeatedly, ten times or more. This chain joins TRBV6-1 and TRBJ1-6, with D hard to call. The CDR3 is made up of 14 amino acids. CDR1 and CDR2 (germline): MNHNS, SASEGT. V was clipped by 8 bases and J by 15 bases, with 23 bases between them. CDR3 protein: CASAPPFGVHHLHF. Here the CDR3 DNA reads TGTGCCAGCGCCCCCCCCTTCGGGGTTCATCACCTCCACTTT.

This clone was observed a few times. This rearrangement joins TRBV11-2 to TRBJ2-1, with 7 bases lining up with TRBD2. With 7 bases clipped from V and 1 base from J, the junction kept 7 bases outside the gene matches. The CDR3 runs to 15 residues. Per germline, CDR1 SGHAT and CDR2 FQNNGV. In DNA, the CDR3 is TGTGCCAGCACCACTGGCGGGGGTTCCTACAATGAGCAGTTCTTC. Translated, it gives CASTTGGGSYNEQFF.

This clone was observed at least ten times. J is TRBJ2-1 and V is TRBV5-1; D is uncertain. Germline V gene lookup returns CDR1 SGHRS and CDR2 YFSETQ. The CDR3 is made up of 13 amino acids. Trimming shortened V by 2 bases and J by 5 bases, and 8 bases separated the two germline ends. The CDR3, as DNA: TGCGCCAGCAGCTTCTCAACAGACAATGAGCAGTTCTTC. Residues: CASSFSTDNEQFF.

This clone came up many times. The CDR3 DNA follows: TGCGCCAGCAGCCGAAGTCCGGGGGGCCCTAACACCGGGGAGCTGTTTTTT. Translating gives CASSRSPGGPNTGELFF. The chain combines TRBV4-3 with TRBJ2-2, with D possibly matching TRBD2 (7 bases). The germline gives CDR1 LGHNA, CDR2 YSLEER. Trimming left V 4 bases short and J 2 bases short, with 17 bases between. The CDR3 totals 17 residues.

This clone was found many times. The chain links TRBV10-3 to TRBJ2-5; a possible D gene is TRBD2 (6 bases). The V gene's germline CDR1 is ENHRY and CDR2 SYGVKD. The CDR3 sequence is 15 residues long. V lost 3 bases, J lost 1 base, and 12 bases lay in between. CDR3 loop: CAISDGGNPQETQYF. CDR3 DNA: TGTGCCATCAGTGATGGCGGGAACCCCCAAGAGACCCAGTACTTC.